The 9 T cell receptor beta chains given below trace back to one sample, sequenced in a study of shared clonotypes between healthy human individuals. The data were produced by immunoSEQ multiplex PCR, yet TCRdb's version contains in-frame clones alone and is incomplete. The repertoire includes some 2.3 million clones, more than 80% of them detected once, and roughly 0.36% sits in the top ten. What was sequenced was naive CD4+ T cells from PBMCs. Specified subset: CD45RA+ positively selected. The receptors derive from a man in his late teens or twenties in good health. Some clones in this sample may be carry-over from other donors' samples.

This clone has more than one count but fewer than ten. The rearrangement joins TRBV28 to TRBJ1-1, with 12 bases fitting TRBD1. This CDR3 is 16 amino acids long. V lost 4 bases, J lost 3 bases, and 6 bases stayed unmatched. CDR1 is MDHEN, CDR2 SYDVKM, per germline. CDR3 DNA: TGTGCCAGCAGTTCCGGGACAGGGGGCCAGCACACTGAAGCTTTCTTT. Its translation: CASSSGTGGQHTEAFF.

This chain uses TRBV5-1 with TRBJ2-2; D not resolved. The CDR3 extends over 14 amino acids. Germline V gives CDR1 SGHRS, CDR2 YFSETQ. V was shortened by 0 bases and J by 6 bases, with 9 bases between the two germline ends. The CDR3 DNA sequence: TGCGCCAGCAGCTTGGGGGGTATCTCCGGGGAGCTGTTTTTT. Translating it yields CASSLGGISGELFF.

A note on this clone: Other DNA variants within this sample encode the same CDR3. This chain connects TRBV5-6 to TRBJ2-6, with D possibly TRBD1 on 5 matching bases. Trimming stripped 1 base from V and 4 bases from J, with 9 bases between. The CDR3 contains 15 residues. The germline V gene encodes CDR1 SGHDT and CDR2 YYEEEE. The DNA for the CDR3 is TGTGCCAGCAGCTTGAAAGGGGCCGGGGCCAACGTCCTGACTTTC. It specifies CASSLKGAGANVLTF.

The genes are TRBV5-1 and TRBJ2-2, with 7 bases identical to TRBD1. The CDR3 has 15 residues. J lost 0 bases, V lost 5 bases, and 4 bases had no gene match. Germline CDR1 and CDR2: SGHRS and YFSETQ. The CDR3 reads CASREQGTNTGELFF. The CDR3 coding sequence is TGCGCCAGCAGAGAACAGGGGACGAACACCGGGGAGCTGTTTTTT.

The V and J genes are TRBV5-1 and TRBJ2-1; 9 bases map to TRBD1. Per the germline V gene, CDR1 is SGHRS and CDR2 is YFSETQ. The CDR3 has 20 amino acids. The ends lost 4 bases at V and 0 bases at J; junction bases unmatched: 17. The CDR3 nucleotides read TGCGCCAGCAGCCCGAAACAGGGGGCAGGGGGTAGTAGCTCCTACAATGAGCAGTTCTTC. Its protein is CASSPKQGAGGSSSYNEQFF.

This clone was found a few times. The chain combines TRBV14 with TRBJ2-7, with a tentative D call TRBD1 (6 bases). Germline V gene lookup returns CDR1 SGHDN and CDR2 FVKESK. This CDR3 region has 14 residues. Trimming took 4 bases from V and 2 from J, leaving 12 bases between them. CDR3 coding DNA: TGTGCCAGCAGCCTTCAGGGGCCGACCTACGAGCAGTACTTC. This sequence encodes CASSLQGPTYEQYF.

The V gene is TRBV28, the J gene TRBJ2-1; 9 bases line up with TRBD1. Germline V lookup: CDR1 MDHEN, CDR2 SYDVKM. Trimming took 0 bases from V and 5 from J; bases not matched to a gene: 5. This CDR3 contains 16 residues. As DNA, the CDR3 is TGTGCCAGCAGTTTATGGGGACAGGGTCGGGACAATGAGCAGTTCTTC. It is translated as CASSLWGQGRDNEQFF.

This chain uses TRBV6-6 with TRBJ2-5; 13 bases agree with TRBD2. J lost 4 bases, V lost 2 bases, and 4 bases had no gene match. This CDR3 has 16 residues. Germline CDR1 is MNHNY and CDR2 is SVGAGI (reference sequence). The CDR3 DNA follows: TGTGCCAGCAGTTACCGGGGACTAGCGGGATCAGAGACCCAGTACTTC. Translating it yields CASSYRGLAGSETQYF.

The chain uses TRBV28 and TRBJ2-5; 11 nucleotides match TRBD1. Germline V gives CDR1 MDHEN, CDR2 SYDVKM. CDR3 size: 16 residues. The ends lost 5 bases at V and 4 bases at J; junction bases unmatched: 9. The CDR3 sequence: CASSTDGTGGVETQYF. The DNA for the CDR3 is TGTGCCAGCAGTACCGACGGGACAGGGGGAGTAGAGACCCAGTACTTC.